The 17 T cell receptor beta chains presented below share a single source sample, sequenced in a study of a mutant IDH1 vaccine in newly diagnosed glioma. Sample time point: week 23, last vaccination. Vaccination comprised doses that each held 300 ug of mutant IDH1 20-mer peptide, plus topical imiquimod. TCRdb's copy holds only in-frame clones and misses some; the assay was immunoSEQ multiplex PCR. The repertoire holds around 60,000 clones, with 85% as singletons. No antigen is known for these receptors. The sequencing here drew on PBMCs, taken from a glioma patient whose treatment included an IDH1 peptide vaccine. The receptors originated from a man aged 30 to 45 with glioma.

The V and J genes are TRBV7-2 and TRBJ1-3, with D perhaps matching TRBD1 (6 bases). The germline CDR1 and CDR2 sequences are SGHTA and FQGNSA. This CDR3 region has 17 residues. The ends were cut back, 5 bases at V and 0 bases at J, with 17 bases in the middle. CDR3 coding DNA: TGTGCCAGCAGCCTACCGACAGGAGGCTACTCTGGAAACACCATATATTTT. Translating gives CASSLPTGGYSGNTIYF.

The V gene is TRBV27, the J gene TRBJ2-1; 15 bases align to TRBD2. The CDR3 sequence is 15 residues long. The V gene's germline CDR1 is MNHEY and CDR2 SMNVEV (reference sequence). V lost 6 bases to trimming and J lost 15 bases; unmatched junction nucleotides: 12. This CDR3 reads CASSAGLAGGLRRFF. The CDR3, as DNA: TGTGCCAGCAGCGCTGGACTAGCGGGGGGGCTTAGGCGGTTCTTC.

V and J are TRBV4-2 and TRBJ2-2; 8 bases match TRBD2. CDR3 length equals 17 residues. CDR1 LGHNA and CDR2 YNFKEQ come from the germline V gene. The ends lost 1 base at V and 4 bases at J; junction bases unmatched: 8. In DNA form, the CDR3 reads TGTGCCAGCAGCCAAGTTCGAGCGGGGGAGGGCACCGGGGAGCTGTTTTTT. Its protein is CASSQVRAGEGTGELFF.

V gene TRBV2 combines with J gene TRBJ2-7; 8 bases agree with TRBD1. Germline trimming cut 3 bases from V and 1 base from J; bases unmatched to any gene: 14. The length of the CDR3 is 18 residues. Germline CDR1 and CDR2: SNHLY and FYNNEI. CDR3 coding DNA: TGTGCCAGCAGTGATGATGGGCGAGGGACAGGAGCATCCTACGAGCAGTACTTC. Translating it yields CASSDDGRGTGASYEQYF.

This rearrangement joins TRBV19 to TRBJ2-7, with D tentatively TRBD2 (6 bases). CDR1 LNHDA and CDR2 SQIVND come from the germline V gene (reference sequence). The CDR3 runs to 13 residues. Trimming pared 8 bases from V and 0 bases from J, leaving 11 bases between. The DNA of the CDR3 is TGTGCCAGTTCCCCGGGACTCTCCTACGAGCAGTACTTC. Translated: CASSPGLSYEQYF.

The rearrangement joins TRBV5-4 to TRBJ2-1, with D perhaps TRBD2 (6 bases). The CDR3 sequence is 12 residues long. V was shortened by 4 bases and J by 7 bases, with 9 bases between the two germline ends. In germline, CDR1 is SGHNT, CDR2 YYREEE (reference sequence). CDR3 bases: TGTGCCAGCAGCGCGGGACTGAATGAGCAGTTCTTC. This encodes CASSAGLNEQFF.

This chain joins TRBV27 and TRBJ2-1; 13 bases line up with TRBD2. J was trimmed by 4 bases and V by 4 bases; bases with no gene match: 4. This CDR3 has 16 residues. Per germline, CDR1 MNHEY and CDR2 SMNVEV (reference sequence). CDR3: CASSSTSGGVYNEQFF. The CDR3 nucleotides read TGTGCCAGCAGTTCCACTAGCGGGGGGGTTTACAATGAGCAGTTCTTC.

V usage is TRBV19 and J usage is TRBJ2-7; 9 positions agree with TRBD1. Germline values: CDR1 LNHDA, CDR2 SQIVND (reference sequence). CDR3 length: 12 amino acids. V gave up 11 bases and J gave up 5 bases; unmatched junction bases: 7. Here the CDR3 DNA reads TGTGCCGGGTGGGACAGGGACCACGAGCAGTACTTC. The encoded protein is CAGWDRDHEQYF.

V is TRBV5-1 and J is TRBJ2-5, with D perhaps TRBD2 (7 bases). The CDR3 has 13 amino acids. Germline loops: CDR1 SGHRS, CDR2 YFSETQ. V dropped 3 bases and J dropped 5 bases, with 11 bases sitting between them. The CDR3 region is CASSWGGDETQYF. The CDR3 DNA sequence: TGCGCCAGCAGCTGGGGGGGCGACGAGACCCAGTACTTC. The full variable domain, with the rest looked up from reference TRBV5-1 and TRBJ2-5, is KAGVTQTPRYLIKTRGQQVTLSCSPISGHRSVSWYQQTPGQGLQFLFEYFSETQRNKGNFPGRFSGRQFSNSRSEMNVSTLELGDSALYLCASSWGGDETQYFGPGTRLLVL.

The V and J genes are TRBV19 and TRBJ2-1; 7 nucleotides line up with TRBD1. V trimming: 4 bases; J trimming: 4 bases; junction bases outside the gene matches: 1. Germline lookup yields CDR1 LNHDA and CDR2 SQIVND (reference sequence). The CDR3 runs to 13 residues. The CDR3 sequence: CASSTGQYNEQFF. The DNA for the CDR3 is TGTGCCAGTAGTACGGGACAGTACAATGAGCAGTTCTTC.

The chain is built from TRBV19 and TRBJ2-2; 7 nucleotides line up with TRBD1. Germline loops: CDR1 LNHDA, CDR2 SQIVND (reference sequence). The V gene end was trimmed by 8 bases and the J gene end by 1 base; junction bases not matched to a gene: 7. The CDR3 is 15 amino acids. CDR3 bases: TGTGCCAGTCGGATAACAGGGGAGAACACCGGGGAGCTGTTTTTT. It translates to CASRITGENTGELFF.

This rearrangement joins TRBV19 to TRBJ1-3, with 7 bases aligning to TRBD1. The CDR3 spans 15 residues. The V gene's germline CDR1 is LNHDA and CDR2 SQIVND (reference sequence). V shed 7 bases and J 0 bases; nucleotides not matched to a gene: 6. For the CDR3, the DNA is TGTGCCAGTACCGTGGACAGGAACTCTGGAAACACCATATATTTT. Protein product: CASTVDRNSGNTIYF.

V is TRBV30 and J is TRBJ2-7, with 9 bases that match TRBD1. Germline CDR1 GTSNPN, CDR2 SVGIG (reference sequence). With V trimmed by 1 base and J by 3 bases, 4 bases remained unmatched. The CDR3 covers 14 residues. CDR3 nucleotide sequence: TGTGCCTGGAGTGCGGGGACAGGGCTCTACGAGCAGTACTTC. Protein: CAWSAGTGLYEQYF.

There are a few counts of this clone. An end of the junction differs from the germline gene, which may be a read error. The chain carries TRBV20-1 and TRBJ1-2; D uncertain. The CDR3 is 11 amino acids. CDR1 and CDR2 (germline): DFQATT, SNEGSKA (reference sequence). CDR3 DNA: TGCAGTGCTAGAGATCGGCTGACGACTGCCTTC. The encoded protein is CSARDRLTTAF.

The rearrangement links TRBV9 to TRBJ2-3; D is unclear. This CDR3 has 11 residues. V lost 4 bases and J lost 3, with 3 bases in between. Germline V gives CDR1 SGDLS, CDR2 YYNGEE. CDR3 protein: CASSTTDTQYF. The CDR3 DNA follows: TGTGCCAGCAGCACGACAGATACGCAGTATTTT.

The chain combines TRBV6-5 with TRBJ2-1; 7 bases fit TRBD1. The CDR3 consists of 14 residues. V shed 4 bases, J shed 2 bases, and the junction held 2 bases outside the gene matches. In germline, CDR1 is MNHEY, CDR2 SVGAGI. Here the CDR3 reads CASSFTGAYNEQFF. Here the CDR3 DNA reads TGTGCCAGCAGTTTTACAGGGGCCTACAATGAGCAGTTCTTC.

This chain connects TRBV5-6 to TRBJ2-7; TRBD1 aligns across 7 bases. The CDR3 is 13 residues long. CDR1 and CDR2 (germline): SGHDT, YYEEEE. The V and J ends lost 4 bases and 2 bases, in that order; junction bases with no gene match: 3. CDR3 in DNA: TGTGCCAGCAGCCAAGGACAGGCCTACGAGCAGTACTTC. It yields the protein CASSQGQAYEQYF.